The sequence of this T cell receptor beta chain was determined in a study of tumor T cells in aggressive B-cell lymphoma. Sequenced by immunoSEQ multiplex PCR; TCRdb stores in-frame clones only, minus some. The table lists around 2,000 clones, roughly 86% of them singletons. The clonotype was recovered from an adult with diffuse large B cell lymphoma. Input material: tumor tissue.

CDR3 sequence (DNA): TGTGCCAGTACCCCTCCTGGAGCGGGGGGGCTTACCGGGGAGCTGTTTTTT. This translates into CASTPPGAGGLTGELFF. The J gene is TRBJ2-2, the V gene TRBV19, with 10 nucleotides matching TRBD2. CDR3 length: 17 amino acids. Germline V lookup: CDR1 LNHDA, CDR2 SQIVND (reference sequence). With V trimmed by 7 bases and J by 5 bases, 13 bases remained unmatched.